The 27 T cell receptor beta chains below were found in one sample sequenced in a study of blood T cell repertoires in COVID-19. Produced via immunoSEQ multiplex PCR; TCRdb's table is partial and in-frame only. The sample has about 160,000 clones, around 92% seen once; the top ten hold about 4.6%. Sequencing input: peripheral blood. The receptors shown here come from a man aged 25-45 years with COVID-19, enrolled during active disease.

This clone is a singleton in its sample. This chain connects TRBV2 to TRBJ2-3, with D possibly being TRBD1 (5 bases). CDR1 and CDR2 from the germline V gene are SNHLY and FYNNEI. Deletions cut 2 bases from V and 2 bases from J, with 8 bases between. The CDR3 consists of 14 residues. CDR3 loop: CASSEQGFTDTQYF. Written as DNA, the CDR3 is TGTGCCAGCAGTGAACAGGGATTCACAGATACGCAGTATTTT.

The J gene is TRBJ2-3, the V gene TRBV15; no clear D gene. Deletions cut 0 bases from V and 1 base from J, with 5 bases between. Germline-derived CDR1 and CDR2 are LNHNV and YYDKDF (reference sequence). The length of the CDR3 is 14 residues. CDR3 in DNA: TGTGCCACCAGCAGAGATTATGGCACAGATACGCAGTATTTT. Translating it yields CATSRDYGTDTQYF.

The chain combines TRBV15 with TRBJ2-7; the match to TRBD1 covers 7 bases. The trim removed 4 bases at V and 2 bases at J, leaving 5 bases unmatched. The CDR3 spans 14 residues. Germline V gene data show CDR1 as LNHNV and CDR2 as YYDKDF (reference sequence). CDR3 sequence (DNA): TGTGCCACCAGCATTAACAGGGGCACCTACGAGCAGTACTTC. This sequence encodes CATSINRGTYEQYF.

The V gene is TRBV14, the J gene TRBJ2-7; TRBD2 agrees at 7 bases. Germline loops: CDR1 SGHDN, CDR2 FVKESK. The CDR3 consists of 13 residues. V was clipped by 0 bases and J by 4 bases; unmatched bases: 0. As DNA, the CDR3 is TGTGCCAGCAGCCAAGACGGGGGGTACGAGCAGTACTTC. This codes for CASSQDGGYEQYF.

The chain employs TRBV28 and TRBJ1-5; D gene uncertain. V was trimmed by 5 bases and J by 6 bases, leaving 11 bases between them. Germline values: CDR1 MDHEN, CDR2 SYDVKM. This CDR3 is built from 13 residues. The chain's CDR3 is CASSTTGIQPQHF. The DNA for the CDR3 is TGTGCCAGCAGTACGACCGGGATTCAGCCCCAGCATTTT.

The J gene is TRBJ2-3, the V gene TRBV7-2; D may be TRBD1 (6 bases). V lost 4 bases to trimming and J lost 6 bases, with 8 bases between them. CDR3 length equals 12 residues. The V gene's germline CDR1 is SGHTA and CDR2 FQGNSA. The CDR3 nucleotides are TGTGCCAGCAGCTGGACAGAGGATACGCAGTATTTT. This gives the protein CASSWTEDTQYF. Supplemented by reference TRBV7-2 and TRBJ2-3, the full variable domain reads GAGVSQSPSNKVTEKGKDVELRCDPISGHTALYWYRQSLGQGLEFLIYFQGNSAPDKSGLPSDRFSAERTGGSVSTLTIQRTQQEDSAVYLCASSWTEDTQYFGPGTRLTVL.

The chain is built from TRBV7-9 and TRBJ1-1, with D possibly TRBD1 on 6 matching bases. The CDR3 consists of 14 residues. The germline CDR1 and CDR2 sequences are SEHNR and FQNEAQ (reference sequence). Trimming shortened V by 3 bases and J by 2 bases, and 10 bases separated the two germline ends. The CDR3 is CASSFFRGNTEAFF. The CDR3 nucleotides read TGTGCCAGCAGCTTCTTCAGGGGAAACACTGAAGCTTTCTTT.

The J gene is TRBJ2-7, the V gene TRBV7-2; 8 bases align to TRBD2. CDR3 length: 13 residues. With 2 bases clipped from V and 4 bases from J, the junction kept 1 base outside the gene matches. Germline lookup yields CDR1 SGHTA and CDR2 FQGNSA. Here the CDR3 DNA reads TGTGCCAGCAGCTTAAGCGGGGGTTACGAGCAGTACTTC. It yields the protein CASSLSGGYEQYF.

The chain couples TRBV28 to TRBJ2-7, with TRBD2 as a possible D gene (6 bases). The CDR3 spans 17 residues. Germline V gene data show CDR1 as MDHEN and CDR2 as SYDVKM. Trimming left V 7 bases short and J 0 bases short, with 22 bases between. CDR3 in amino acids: CASTSEGVGLLSYEQYF. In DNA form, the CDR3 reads TGTGCCAGCACCTCCGAGGGAGTGGGACTCCTCTCCTACGAGCAGTACTTC.

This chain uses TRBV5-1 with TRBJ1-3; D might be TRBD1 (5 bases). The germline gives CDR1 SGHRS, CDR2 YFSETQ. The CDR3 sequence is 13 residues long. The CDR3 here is CASAGGTGNTIYF. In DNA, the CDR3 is TGCGCAAGCGCCGGGGGTACTGGAAACACCATATATTTT.

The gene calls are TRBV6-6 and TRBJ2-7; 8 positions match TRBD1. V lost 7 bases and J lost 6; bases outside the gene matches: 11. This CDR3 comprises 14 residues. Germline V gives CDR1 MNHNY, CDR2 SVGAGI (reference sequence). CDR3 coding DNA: TGTGCCAGCAAGAACGGACAGGGCTCGGCCGAGCAGTACTTC. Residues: CASKNGQGSAEQYF.

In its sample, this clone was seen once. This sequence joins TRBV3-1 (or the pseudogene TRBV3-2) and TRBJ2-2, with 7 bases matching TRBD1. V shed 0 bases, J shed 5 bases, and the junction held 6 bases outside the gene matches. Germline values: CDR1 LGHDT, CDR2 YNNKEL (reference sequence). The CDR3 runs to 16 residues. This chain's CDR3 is CASSQDRTGGTGELFF. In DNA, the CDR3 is TGTGCCAGCAGCCAAGACCGGACAGGTGGGACCGGGGAGCTGTTTTTT.

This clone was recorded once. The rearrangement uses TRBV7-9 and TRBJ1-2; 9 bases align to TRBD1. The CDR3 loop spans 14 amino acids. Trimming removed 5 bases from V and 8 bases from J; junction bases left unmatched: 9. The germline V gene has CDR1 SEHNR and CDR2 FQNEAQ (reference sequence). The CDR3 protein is CASSIRQGGAGYTF. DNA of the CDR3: TGTGCCAGCAGCATAAGACAGGGGGGAGCGGGCTACACCTTC.

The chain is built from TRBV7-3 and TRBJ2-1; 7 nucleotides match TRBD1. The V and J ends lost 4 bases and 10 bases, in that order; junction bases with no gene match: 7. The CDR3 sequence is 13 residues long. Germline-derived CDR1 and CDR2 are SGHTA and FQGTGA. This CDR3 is CASSYHRGVEQFF. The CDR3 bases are TGTGCCAGCAGCTACCACAGGGGTGTGGAGCAGTTCTTC.

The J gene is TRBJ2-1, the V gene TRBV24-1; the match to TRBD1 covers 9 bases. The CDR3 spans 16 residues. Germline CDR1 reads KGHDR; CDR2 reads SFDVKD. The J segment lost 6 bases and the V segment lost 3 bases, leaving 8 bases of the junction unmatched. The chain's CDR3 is CATSDGGTGPFNEQFF. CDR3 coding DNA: TGTGCCACCAGTGATGGGGGGACAGGGCCCTTCAATGAGCAGTTCTTC.

The CDR3 bases are TGTGCCAGCAGTTACCGGACAGGGGGCGACTACGAGCAGTACTTC. This encodes CASSYRTGGDYEQYF. This chain joins TRBV6-2 or TRBV6-3 and TRBJ2-7, with 11 nucleotides matching TRBD1. The CDR3 runs to 15 residues. Germline lookup yields CDR1 MNHEY and CDR2 SVGEGT. V gave up 2 bases and J gave up 3 bases; unmatched junction bases: 3.

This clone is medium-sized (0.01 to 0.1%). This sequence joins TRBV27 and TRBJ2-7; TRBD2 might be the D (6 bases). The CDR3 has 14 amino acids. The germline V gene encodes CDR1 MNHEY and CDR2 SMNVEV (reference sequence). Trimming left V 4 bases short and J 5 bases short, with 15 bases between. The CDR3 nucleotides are TGTGCCAGCAGTTCTCGCGCGGGAAACGACGAGCAGTACTTC. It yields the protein CASSSRAGNDEQYF.

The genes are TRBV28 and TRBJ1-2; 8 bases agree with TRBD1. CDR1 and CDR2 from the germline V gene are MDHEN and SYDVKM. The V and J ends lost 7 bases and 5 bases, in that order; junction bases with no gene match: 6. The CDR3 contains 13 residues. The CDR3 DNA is TGTGCCAGCAAAAGGACAGGGCATTATGGCTACACCTTC. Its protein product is CASKRTGHYGYTF.

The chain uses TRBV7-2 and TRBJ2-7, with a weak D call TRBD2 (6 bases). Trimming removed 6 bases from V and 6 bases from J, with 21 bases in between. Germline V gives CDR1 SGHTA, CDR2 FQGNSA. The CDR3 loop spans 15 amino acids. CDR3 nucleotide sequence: TGTGCCAGCAGTCCCGTGCGGGGTCGTCGGGGCGAGCAGTACTTC. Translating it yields CASSPVRGRRGEQYF.

The CDR3 bases are TGTGCCTGGAACCCAATAAGGGGGGGCGCGGGATTACTAGCGGGCACCGGGGAGCTGTTTTTT. Translating it yields CAWNPIRGGAGLLAGTGELFF. This chain connects TRBV30 to TRBJ2-2; 9 nucleotides line up with TRBD2. The J segment lost 4 bases and the V segment lost 4 bases, leaving 25 bases of the junction unmatched. Germline V gives CDR1 GTSNPN, CDR2 SVGIG (reference sequence). The CDR3 sequence is 21 residues long.

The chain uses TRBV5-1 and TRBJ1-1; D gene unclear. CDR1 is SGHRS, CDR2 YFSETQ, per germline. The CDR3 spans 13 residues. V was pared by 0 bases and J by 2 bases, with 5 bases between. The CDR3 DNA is TGCGCCAGCAGCTTGGGCAGAAACACTGAAGCTTTCTTT. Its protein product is CASSLGRNTEAFF. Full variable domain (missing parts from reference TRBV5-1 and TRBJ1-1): KAGVTQTPRYLIKTRGQQVTLSCSPISGHRSVSWYQQTPGQGLQFLFEYFSETQRNKGNFPGRFSGRQFSNSRSEMNVSTLELGDSALYLCASSLGRNTEAFFGQGTRLTVV.

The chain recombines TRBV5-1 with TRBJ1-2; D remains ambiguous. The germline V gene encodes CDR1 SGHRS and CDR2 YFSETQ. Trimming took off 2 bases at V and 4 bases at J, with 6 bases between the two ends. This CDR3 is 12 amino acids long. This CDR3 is CASSFSSYGYTF. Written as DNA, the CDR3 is TGCGCCAGCAGCTTCTCCAGCTATGGCTACACCTTC.

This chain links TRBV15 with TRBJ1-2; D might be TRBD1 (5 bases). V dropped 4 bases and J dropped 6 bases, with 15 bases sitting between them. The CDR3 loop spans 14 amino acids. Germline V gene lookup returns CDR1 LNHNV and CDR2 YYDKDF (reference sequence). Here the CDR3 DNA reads TGTGCCACCAGCATCGACGGGGCGGGGAATGGCTACACCTTC. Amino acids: CATSIDGAGNGYTF.

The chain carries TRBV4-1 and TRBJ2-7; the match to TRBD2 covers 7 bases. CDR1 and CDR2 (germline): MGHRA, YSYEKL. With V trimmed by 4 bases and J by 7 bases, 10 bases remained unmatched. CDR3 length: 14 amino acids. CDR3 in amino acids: CASSRGGVEGEQYF. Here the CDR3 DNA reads TGCGCCAGCAGCCGGGGAGGGGTGGAGGGGGAGCAGTACTTC.

CDR3 sequence reads: CASSHGSSLLAEQNTGELFF. CDR3 coding DNA: TGTGCCAGCAGCCATGGGAGTTCTCTACTAGCGGAGCAGAACACCGGGGAGCTGTTTTTT. The chain couples TRBV21-1 to TRBJ2-2; the D call TRBD2 from the table was never checked on the DNA. TRBV21-1 is a recognized pseudogene. CDR3 length equals 20 residues.

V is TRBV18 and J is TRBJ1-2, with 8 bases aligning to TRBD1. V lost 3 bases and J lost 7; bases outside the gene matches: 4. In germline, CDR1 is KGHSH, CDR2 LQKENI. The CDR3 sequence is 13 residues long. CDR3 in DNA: TGTGCCAGCTCACCCGGACAGGGCCCTGGCTACACCTTC. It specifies CASSPGQGPGYTF.

CDR3 nucleotides: TGTGCCAGCCGGGACAGTTTCTTCTCTGGAAACACCATATATTTT. Encoded protein: CASRDSFFSGNTIYF. The genes are TRBV28 and TRBJ1-3, with 7 bases matching TRBD1. CDR3 length equals 15 residues. Per germline, CDR1 MDHEN and CDR2 SYDVKM. V shed 8 bases and J 0 bases; nucleotides not matched to a gene: 7.